This T cell receptor beta chain derives from a study of monozygotic twins with inflammatory bowel disease (dated by TCRdb to about 2019). In the study overall: The full study comprised approximately 28 monozygotic twin pairs: nine German pairs (four IBD-concordant, five IBD-discordant) and 19 IBD-discordant Danish pairs. Each individual had, on average, about 151 000 unique TCRalpha sequences and 181 000 unique TCRbeta sequences available for analysis. Disease-associated traits were sought mainly through comparisons between IBD patients and their genetically identical healthy co-twins within discordant pairs. Overall study outcomes, separate from this receptor: Differing immunosuppressive treatments among patients may have added background noise and inter-individual variability to the repertoires. The analysis was unable to tell apart different T cell subtypes. Concordant and discordant twins showed no difference in repertoire similarity, possibly because of limited statistical power. Fewer clonotypes were shared with other individuals by IBD patients than by healthy twins, most markedly in patients showing signs of disease activity. The results gave no support for a single strong signal or clonotype linked to IBD. IBD patients had lower TCRbeta repertoire diversity, measured by the inverse Simpson index, than their healthy co-twins.

In the case of this clonotype: Its antigen remains undetermined.

From each donor, an approximately 2.5 ml peripheral blood sample was collected into PAXgene tubes and stored at -80 degrees C. Without any T cell sorting, total RNA was extracted from whole blood using the PAXgene blood miRNA kit on an automated QIAcube. Peripheral blood from monozygotic twin pairs, either concordant or discordant for inflammatory bowel disease, underwent deep TCRalpha and TCRbeta repertoire profiling that used unique molecular barcoding. Smoking habits were recorded for all twin pairs, and each individual was classified as a current, former or never smoker. Libraries were built with 5' RACE. The input for every TCR library was around 4,000 ng of total RNA. For each sample, cDNA synthesis with SMARTScribe reverse transcriptase was split into eight separate reactions. During cDNA synthesis, template switching introduced unique molecular identifiers that contained a 6-nucleotide sample barcode. Two nested PCRs of approximately 16 and 10 cycles amplified the TCRalpha and TCRbeta cDNA, and bead purification followed each PCR. Before amplification, cDNA was treated with uracil DNA-glycosylase and purified using the QIAquick PCR purification kit. In the second PCR, Illumina TruSeq-compatible adapters and sample-specific barcodes were added. TapeStation and Qubit were used to check library quality and concentration, and roughly 4.8 ng of each library went into the pool. Sequencing of the pooled libraries was done on an Illumina HiSeq2500 single-index Rapid Run using custom sequencing primers and 2 x 100 bp reads. For the original study's pipeline: PCR and sequencing errors were corrected by UMI-based consensus assembly using MiGEC version 1.2.6. MiXCR version 2.1.1 was used to carry out V(D)J alignment, clonotype assembly and CDR3 extraction. Normalisation of gene usage, clonotype sharing and MAIT/NKT TCR abundance was achieved by analysing the top 1000, 10 000 and 20 000 clonotypes per sample. After downsampling to 27 000 UMIs, diversity was calculated as the inverse Simpson index using the vegan R package. Statistical testing used paired Mann-Whitney U tests on the discordant twin pairs and applied Benjamini-Hochberg correction for multiple testing. Once TCRdb had reprocessed the reads, it stored one entry per CDR3 protein sequence and supplied no DNA. The V and J calls reflect TCRdb's pipeline rather than the authors' work. The table held for this sample gives about 300,000 distinct CDR3 sequences. Jointly, the top ten make up over 5% of the sample.

The CDR3 numbers 13 residues from cysteine through phenylalanine. DNA was not recorded. CDR1 is given as GTSNPN and CDR2 as SVGIG, both from the germline V gene (reference sequence). The V gene is TRBV30 and the J gene is TRBJ2-5; checking the TCRdb D call of TRBD2 is not possible without DNA. The sample comprised blood. The source of this sequence is a human donor with ulcerative colitis or Crohn's disease, or a healthy co-twin of an affected twin (not recorded which). Here the CDR3 is given as CAWIGLAKETQYF.